Each of the 22 T cell receptor beta chains below was sequenced from the same sample in a study of shared clonotypes between healthy human individuals. Terminally differentiated effector memory CD45RA+ cells were excluded from the naive CD8 cells, which were CD45RO-negative and positively selected for CCR7. Here immunoSEQ multiplex PCR was the method, and the copy in TCRdb shows in-frame clones only, minus some. This sample yields some 800,000 clones, of which 80% to 95% are seen a single time; around 24% belongs to the top ten. The sample was naive CD8+ T cells sorted from blood. The source of these receptors is a man in his thirties or forties in good health.

The chain employs TRBV6-5 and TRBJ2-3; TRBD1 matches 7 bases. The germline gives CDR1 MNHEY, CDR2 SVGAGI. This CDR3 is 14 amino acids long. With V trimmed by 7 bases and J by 2 bases, 6 bases remained unmatched. CDR3 nucleotide sequence: TGTGCCAGCAATCGGGACAGCCACACAGATACGCAGTATTTT. Amino acids: CASNRDSHTDTQYF.

The V call is TRBV27, the J call TRBJ2-1; unclear D gene. Deletions cut 2 bases from V and 7 bases from J, with 12 bases between. Germline assignment: CDR1 MNHEY and CDR2 SMNVEV (reference sequence). The CDR3 extends over 14 amino acids. The CDR3 sequence is CASSLVGSGNEQFF. For the CDR3, the DNA is TGTGCCAGCAGTTTAGTAGGATCTGGGAATGAGCAGTTCTTC.

The rearrangement uses TRBV6-6 and TRBJ2-7; maybe TRBD1 (7 bases). CDR1 MNHNY and CDR2 SVGAGI come from the germline V gene (reference sequence). V lost 11 bases to trimming and J lost 1 base, with 12 bases between them. The CDR3 is 12 residues long. The CDR3 spells CAGGDRSYEQYF. The DNA of the CDR3 is TGTGCCGGAGGGGACAGATCCTACGAGCAGTACTTC.

The chain has TRBV30 and TRBJ1-4; 9 nucleotides match TRBD1. The CDR3 is made up of 16 amino acids. CDR1 GTSNPN and CDR2 SVGIG come from the germline V gene (reference sequence). V trimming: 4 bases; J trimming: 8 bases; junction bases outside the gene matches: 14. The CDR3 is CAWKGTGMKVEEKLFF. CDR3 DNA sequence: TGTGCCTGGAAGGGGACAGGGATGAAAGTAGAGGAAAAACTGTTTTTT.

V is TRBV6-1 and J is TRBJ2-1; D may be TRBD1 (5 bases). Germline V gene sequence: CDR1 MNHNS, CDR2 SASEGT. CDR3 length: 12 amino acids. V lost 6 bases to trimming and J lost 9 bases, with 12 bases between them. The chain's CDR3 is CASSQGRAEQFF. The CDR3 DNA sequence: TGTGCCAGCAGCCAGGGTCGGGCTGAGCAGTTCTTC.

V is TRBV9 and J is TRBJ2-3, with TRBD2 identical over 7 bases. Trimming cost V 4 bases and J 2 bases; bases outside gene matches: 13. The V gene's germline CDR1 is SGDLS and CDR2 YYNGEE. The CDR3 has 17 amino acids. CDR3 residues: CASSLPGAGVATDTQYF. Here the CDR3 DNA reads TGTGCCAGCAGCTTGCCTGGGGCGGGAGTTGCCACAGATACGCAGTATTTT.

The chain is built from TRBV5-6 and TRBJ2-1, with 10 nucleotides matching TRBD1. The CDR3 runs 16 residues. V dropped 0 bases and J dropped 3; count of bases not matched to a gene: 3. Germline CDR1 and CDR2: SGHDT and YYEEEE. The CDR3 region is CASSLADRGLYNEQFF. CDR3 nucleotide sequence: TGTGCCAGCAGCTTGGCAGACAGGGGGCTCTACAATGAGCAGTTCTTC.

The gene calls are TRBV6-5 and TRBJ1-1, with 9 bases fitting TRBD1. The J segment lost 7 bases and the V segment lost 2 bases, leaving 8 bases of the junction unmatched. The germline V gene encodes CDR1 MNHEY and CDR2 SVGAGI. This CDR3 is built from 15 residues. Here the CDR3 DNA reads TGTGCCAGCAGTTACGGACAGGGGCCCCCCGTTGAAGCTTTCTTT. It specifies CASSYGQGPPVEAFF.

This chain links TRBV7-9 with TRBJ1-5; no clear D gene. Trimming pared 1 base from V and 4 bases from J, leaving 11 bases between. Looked up from germline, CDR1 is SEHNR and CDR2 is FQNEAQ (reference sequence). CDR3 length equals 15 residues. CDR3 in DNA: TGTGCCAGCAGCTTAGACCAAGCTCCAAATCAGCCCCAGCATTTT. Amino acids: CASSLDQAPNQPQHF.

The chain employs TRBV19 and TRBJ2-3, with D possibly being TRBD2 (6 bases). V was clipped by 4 bases and J by 2 bases, with 28 bases between them. CDR1 is LNHDA, CDR2 SQIVND, per germline (reference sequence). This CDR3 contains 20 residues. The CDR3 nucleotides are TGTGCCAGTAGTACCGAATTCTTAGCGGAAGACGGGATAGCCACAGATACGCAGTATTTT. Its protein product is CASSTEFLAEDGIATDTQYF.

CDR3 coding DNA: TGTGCCAGCAGCTTAGGGGGCAGAGATGAAGCTTTCTTT. Its protein product is CASSLGGRDEAFF. The chain carries TRBV13 and TRBJ1-1; D ambiguous. Per germline, CDR1 PRHDT and CDR2 FYEKMQ (reference sequence). The CDR3 sequence is 13 residues long. The germline V and J ends were trimmed by 0 bases and 7 bases, with 9 bases remaining between them.

The chain combines TRBV27 with TRBJ2-7, with 7 positions matching TRBD2. This CDR3 is 13 amino acids long. J gave up 6 bases and V 3 bases, and 5 bases lay outside the gene matches. In germline, CDR1 is MNHEY, CDR2 SMNVEV (reference sequence). For the CDR3, the DNA is TGTGCCAGCAGTTTGGGAGGGTACGGCGAGCAGTACTTC. This gives the protein CASSLGGYGEQYF.

The chain uses TRBV5-1 and TRBJ1-1, with D unclear. CDR1 is SGHRS and CDR2 is YFSETQ in the germline V gene. The V end was cut by 0 bases, the J end by 7 bases, with 19 bases between. This CDR3 has 16 amino acids. This chain's CDR3 is CASSLDQDIPTFEAFF. CDR3 coding DNA: TGCGCCAGCAGCTTGGACCAAGACATTCCGACCTTTGAAGCTTTCTTT.

The V gene is TRBV27, the J gene TRBJ1-5; TRBD1 aligns across 9 bases. V shed 6 bases, J shed 2 bases, and the junction held 11 bases outside the gene matches. The germline gives CDR1 MNHEY, CDR2 SMNVEV (reference sequence). The CDR3 covers 17 residues. The CDR3 DNA reads TGTGCCAGCAGGACGACCGGGACAGGGTATGGCAATCAGCCCCAGCATTTT. Its translation is CASRTTGTGYGNQPQHF.

The chain carries TRBV7-9 and TRBJ2-1, with 9 bases that match TRBD2. The CDR3 spans 16 residues. V lost 5 bases and J lost 8; bases outside the gene matches: 13. Per germline, CDR1 SEHNR and CDR2 FQNEAQ (reference sequence). As DNA, the CDR3 is TGTGCCAGCAGCCCTTCTAGCGGGGCGGAGTGGGATGAGCAGTTCTTC. It encodes CASSPSSGAEWDEQFF.

The chain carries TRBV21-1 and TRBJ1-1. TRBV21-1 is a known pseudogene. The CDR3 totals 18 residues. CDR3 amino acids: CASSKGVAGRCMNTEAFF. CDR3 sequence (DNA): TGTGCCAGCAGCAAAGGAGTGGCAGGGAGGTGCATGAACACTGAAGCTTTCTTT.

J is TRBJ1-5 and V is TRBV5-6; no firm D call. In germline, CDR1 is SGHDT, CDR2 YYEEEE. The CDR3 has 15 amino acids. V gave up 3 bases and J gave up 3 bases, with 13 bases separating them. In DNA form, the CDR3 reads TGTGCCAGCAGCTCCGCCAGCGGGGTCAATCAGCCCCAGCATTTT. Protein sequence: CASSSASGVNQPQHF. Full variable domain (remainder filled in from reference TRBV5-6 and TRBJ1-5): DAGVTQSPTHLIKTRGQQVTLRCSPKSGHDTVSWYQQALGQGPQFIFQYYEEEERQRGNFPDRFSGHQFPNYSSELNVNALLLGDSALYLCASSSASGVNQPQHFGDGTRLSIL.

Of note for this clone: Distinct nucleotide sequences in the sample also encode this CDR3. V gene TRBV7-6 combines with J gene TRBJ2-7; D gene uncertain. The CDR3 is 12 residues long. The germline CDR1 and CDR2 sequences are SGHVS and FNYEAQ. Trimming removed 1 base at V and 2 bases at J, with 3 bases between. CDR3 DNA sequence: TGTGCCAGCAGCTTAGTTGCCTACGAGCAGTACTTC. This codes for CASSLVAYEQYF.

The chain carries TRBV5-5 and TRBJ2-5, with D uncertain. The CDR3 is made up of 14 amino acids. In germline, CDR1 is SGHKS, CDR2 YYEKEE (reference sequence). Trimming shortened V by 1 base and J by 4 bases, and 11 bases separated the two germline ends. This CDR3 reads CASSLSITGETQYF. CDR3 bases: TGTGCCAGCAGCTTGTCCATCACTGGAGAGACCCAGTACTTC.

The rearrangement links TRBV19 to TRBJ2-5, with 12 bases lining up with TRBD2. CDR1 and CDR2 (germline): LNHDA, SQIVND (reference sequence). J lost 0 bases, V lost 2 bases, and 10 bases had no gene match. The CDR3 totals 19 residues. Written as DNA, the CDR3 is TGTGCCAGTAGTATAAGGCTAGCGGGAGGGAAATTGTACCAAGAGACCCAGTACTTC. Translated, it gives CASSIRLAGGKLYQETQYF.

This clone was counted once. The chain employs TRBV27 and TRBJ2-4; TRBD2 matches 7 bases. The CDR3 sequence is 12 residues long. Germline trimming cut 6 bases from V and 7 bases from J; bases unmatched to any gene: 3. Germline V gene sequence: CDR1 MNHEY, CDR2 SMNVEV (reference sequence). The CDR3 nucleotides are TGTGCCAGCAGGCAGGGAGGGAACATTCAGTACTTC. Translating gives CASRQGGNIQYF.

In this sample, this clone turned up once. The chain is built from TRBV7-9 and TRBJ2-3; tentative D call: TRBD2 (5 bases). Deletions cut 2 bases from V and 15 bases from J, with 24 bases between. There are 15 residues in the CDR3. From germline, CDR1 is SEHNR and CDR2 FQNEAQ (reference sequence). DNA of the CDR3: TGTGCCAGCAGCTTATTCGATTCAATGGACTTGGAGGAATATTTT. Translating it yields CASSLFDSMDLEEYF.